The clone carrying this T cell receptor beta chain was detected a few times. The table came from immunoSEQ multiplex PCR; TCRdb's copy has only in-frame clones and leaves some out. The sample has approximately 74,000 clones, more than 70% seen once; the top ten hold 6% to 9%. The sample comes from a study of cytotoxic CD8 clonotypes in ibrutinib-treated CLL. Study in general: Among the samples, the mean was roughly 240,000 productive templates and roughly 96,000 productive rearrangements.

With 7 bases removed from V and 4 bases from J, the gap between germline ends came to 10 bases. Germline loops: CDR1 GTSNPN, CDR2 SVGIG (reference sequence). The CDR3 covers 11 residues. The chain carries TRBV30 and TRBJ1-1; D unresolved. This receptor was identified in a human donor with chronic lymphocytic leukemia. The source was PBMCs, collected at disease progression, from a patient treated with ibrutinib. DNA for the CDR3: TGTGCCTCCCACCCGGGCACTGAAGCTTTCTTT. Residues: CASHPGTEAFF.